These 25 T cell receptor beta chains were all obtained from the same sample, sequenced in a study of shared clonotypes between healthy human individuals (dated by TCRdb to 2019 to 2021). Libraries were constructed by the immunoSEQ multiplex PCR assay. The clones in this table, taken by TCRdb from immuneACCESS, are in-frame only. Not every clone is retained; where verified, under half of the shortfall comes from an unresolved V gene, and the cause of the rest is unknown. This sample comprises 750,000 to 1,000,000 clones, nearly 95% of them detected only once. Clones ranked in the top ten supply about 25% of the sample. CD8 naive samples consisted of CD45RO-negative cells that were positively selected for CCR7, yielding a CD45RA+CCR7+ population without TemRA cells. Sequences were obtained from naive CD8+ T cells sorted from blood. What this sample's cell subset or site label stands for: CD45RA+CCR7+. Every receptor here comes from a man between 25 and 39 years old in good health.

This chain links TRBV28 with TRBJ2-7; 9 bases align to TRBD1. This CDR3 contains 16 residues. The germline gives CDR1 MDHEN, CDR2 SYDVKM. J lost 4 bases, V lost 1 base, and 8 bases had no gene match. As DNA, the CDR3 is TGTGCCAGCAGTTTATCCATCGGGACAGGGCGATACGAGCAGTACTTC. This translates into CASSLSIGTGRYEQYF. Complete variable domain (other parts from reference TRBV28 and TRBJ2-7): DVKVTQSSRYLVKRTGEKVFLECVQDMDHENMFWYRQDPGLGLRLIYFSYDVKMKEKGDIPEGYSVSREKKERFSLILESASTNQTSMYLCASSLSIGTGRYEQYFGPGTRLTVT.

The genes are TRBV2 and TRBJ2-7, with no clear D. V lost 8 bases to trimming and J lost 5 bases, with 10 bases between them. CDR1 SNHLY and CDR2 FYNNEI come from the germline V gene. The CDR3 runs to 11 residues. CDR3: CASPSPDEQYF. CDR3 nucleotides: TGTGCCAGCCCTTCCCCAGACGAGCAGTACTTC. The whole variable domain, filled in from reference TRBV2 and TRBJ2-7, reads EPEVTQTPSHQVTQMGQEVILRCVPISNHLYFYWYRQILGQKVEFLVSFYNNEISEKSEIFDDQFSVERPDGSNFTLKIRSTKLEDSAMYFCASPSPDEQYFGPGTRLTVT.

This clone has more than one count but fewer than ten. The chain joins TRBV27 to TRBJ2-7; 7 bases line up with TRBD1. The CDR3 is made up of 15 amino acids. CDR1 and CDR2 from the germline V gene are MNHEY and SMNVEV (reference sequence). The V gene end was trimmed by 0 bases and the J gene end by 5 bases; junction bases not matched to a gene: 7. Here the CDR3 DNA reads TGTGCCAGCAGTTTATCGGGCCAGGGGGTAAACGAGCAGTACTTC. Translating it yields CASSLSGQGVNEQYF.

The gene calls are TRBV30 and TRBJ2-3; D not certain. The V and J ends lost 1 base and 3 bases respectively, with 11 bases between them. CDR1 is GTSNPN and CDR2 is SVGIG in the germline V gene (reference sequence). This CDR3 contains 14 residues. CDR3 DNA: TGTGCCTGGAGTGGAGCCGTCGGGACAGATACGCAGTATTTT. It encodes CAWSGAVGTDTQYF.

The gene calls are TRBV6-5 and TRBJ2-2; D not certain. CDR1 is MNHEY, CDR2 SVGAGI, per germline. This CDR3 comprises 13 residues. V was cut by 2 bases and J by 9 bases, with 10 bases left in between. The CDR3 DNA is TGTGCCAGCAGTTACGGGTCCCACCGGGAGCTGTTTTTT. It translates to CASSYGSHRELFF.

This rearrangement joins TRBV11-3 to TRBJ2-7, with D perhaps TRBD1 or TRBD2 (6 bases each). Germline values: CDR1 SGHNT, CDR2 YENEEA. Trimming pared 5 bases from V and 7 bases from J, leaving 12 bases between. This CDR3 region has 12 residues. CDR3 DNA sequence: TGTGCCAGCAGCCTAGGAGGGGGTGAGCAGTACTTC. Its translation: CASSLGGGEQYF.

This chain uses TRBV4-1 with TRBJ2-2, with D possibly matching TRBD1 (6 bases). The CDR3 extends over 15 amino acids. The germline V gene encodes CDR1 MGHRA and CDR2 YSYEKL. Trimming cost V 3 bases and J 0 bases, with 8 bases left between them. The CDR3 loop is CASSQTGTNTGELFF. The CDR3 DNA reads TGCGCCAGCAGCCAGACAGGAACGAACACCGGGGAGCTGTTTTTT.

The CDR3: CASSAGTGVGSLEKLFF. The CDR3 DNA reads TGTGCCAGCAGTGCCGGGACAGGCGTAGGGTCCCTTGAAAAACTGTTTTTT. This chain joins TRBV28 and TRBJ1-4; the match to TRBD1 covers 8 bases. Germline V gene lookup returns CDR1 MDHEN and CDR2 SYDVKM. With 5 bases clipped from V and 7 bases from J, the junction kept 15 bases outside the gene matches. This CDR3 comprises 17 residues.

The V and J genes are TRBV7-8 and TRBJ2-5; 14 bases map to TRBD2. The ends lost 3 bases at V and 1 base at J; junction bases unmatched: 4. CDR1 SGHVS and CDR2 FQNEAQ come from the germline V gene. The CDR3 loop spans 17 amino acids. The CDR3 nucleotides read TGTGCCAGCAGCTTGGGACTAGCGGGAGTCGCCCAAGAGACCCAGTACTTC. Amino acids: CASSLGLAGVAQETQYF.

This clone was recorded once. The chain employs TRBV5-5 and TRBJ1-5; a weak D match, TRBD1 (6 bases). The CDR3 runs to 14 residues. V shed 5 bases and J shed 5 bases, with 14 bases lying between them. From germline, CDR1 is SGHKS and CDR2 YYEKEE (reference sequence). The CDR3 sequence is CASSRTEDYQPQHF. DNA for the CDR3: TGTGCCAGCAGTCGGACAGAAGATTATCAGCCCCAGCATTTT.

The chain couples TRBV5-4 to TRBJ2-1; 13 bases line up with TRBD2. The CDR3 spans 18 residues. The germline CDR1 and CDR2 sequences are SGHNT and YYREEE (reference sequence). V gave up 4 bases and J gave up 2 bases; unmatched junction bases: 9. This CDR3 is CASSIRTSGRPAYNEQFF. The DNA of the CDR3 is TGTGCCAGCAGCATCAGGACTAGCGGGAGACCGGCCTACAATGAGCAGTTCTTC. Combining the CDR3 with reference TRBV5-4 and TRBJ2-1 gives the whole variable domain ETGVTQSPTHLIKTRGQQVTLRCSSQSGHNTVSWYQQALGQGPQFIFQYYREEENGRGNFPPRFSGLQFPNYSSELNVNALELDDSALYLCASSIRTSGRPAYNEQFFGPGTRLTVL.

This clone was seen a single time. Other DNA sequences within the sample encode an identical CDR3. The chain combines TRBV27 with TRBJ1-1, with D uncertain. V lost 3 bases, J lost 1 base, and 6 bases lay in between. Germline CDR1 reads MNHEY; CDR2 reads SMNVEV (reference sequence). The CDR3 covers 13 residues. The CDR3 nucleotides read TGTGCCAGCAGTTTGAGCAAGAACACTGAAGCTTTCTTT. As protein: CASSLSKNTEAFF.

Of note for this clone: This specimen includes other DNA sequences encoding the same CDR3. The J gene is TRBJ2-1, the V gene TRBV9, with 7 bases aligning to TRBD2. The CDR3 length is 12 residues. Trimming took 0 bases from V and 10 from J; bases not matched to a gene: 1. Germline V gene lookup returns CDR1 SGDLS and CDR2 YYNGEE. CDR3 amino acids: CASSVEGGEQFF. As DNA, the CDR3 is TGTGCCAGCAGCGTAGAGGGAGGGGAGCAGTTCTTC.

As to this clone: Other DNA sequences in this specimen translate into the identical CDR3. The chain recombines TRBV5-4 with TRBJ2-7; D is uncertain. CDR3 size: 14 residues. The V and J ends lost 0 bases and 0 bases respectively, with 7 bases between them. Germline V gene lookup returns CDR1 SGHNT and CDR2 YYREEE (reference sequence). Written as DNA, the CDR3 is TGTGCCAGCAGCTTGGGTAGGGACTCCTACGAGCAGTACTTC. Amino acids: CASSLGRDSYEQYF.

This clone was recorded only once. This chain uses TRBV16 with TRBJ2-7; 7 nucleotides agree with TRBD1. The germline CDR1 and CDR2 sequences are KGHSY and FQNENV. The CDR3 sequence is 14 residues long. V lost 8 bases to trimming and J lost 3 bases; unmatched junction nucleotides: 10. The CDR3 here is CASSEGAIGYEQYF. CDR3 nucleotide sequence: TGTGCCAGCTCCGAGGGGGCAATAGGCTACGAGCAGTACTTC.

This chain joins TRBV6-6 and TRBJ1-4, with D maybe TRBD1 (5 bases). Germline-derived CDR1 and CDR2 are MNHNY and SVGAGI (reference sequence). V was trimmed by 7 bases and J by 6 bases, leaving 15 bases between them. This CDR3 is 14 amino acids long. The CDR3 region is CASTHGEGYEKLFF. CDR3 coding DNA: TGTGCCAGCACCCACGGGGAGGGGTATGAAAAACTGTTTTTT.

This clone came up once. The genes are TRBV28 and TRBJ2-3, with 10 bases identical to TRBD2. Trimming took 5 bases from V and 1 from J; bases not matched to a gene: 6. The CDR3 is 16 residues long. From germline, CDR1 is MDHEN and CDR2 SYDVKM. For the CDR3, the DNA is TGTGCCAGCAGTCCGGGACTAGCGCGACGCACAGATACGCAGTATTTT. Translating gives CASSPGLARRTDTQYF.

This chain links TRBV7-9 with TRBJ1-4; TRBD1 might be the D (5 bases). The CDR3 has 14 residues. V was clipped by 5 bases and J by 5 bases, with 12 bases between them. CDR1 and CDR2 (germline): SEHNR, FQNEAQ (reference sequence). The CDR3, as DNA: TGTGCCAGCAGCACCGGGACGGAGAATGAAAAACTGTTTTTT. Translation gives CASSTGTENEKLFF.

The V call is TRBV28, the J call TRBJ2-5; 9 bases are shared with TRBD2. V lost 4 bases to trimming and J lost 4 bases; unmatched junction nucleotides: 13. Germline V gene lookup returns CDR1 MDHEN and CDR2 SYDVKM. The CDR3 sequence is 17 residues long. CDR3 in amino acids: CASSSPTLIAGVETQYF. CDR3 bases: TGTGCCAGCAGTTCCCCTACCCTAATAGCGGGAGTAGAGACCCAGTACTTC.

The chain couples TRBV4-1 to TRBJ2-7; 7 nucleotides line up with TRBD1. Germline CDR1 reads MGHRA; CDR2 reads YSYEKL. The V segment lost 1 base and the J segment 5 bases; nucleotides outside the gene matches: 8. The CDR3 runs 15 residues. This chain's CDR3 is CASSQGTGDTHEQYF. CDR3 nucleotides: TGCGCCAGCAGCCAAGGTACAGGGGACACCCACGAGCAGTACTTC.

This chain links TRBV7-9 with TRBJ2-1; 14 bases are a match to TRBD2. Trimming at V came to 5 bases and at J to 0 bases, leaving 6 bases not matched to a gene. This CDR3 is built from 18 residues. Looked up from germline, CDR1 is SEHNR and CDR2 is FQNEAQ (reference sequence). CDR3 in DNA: TGTGCCAGCAGCCCGGGACTAGCGGGAGCCTCCTCCTACAATGAGCAGTTCTTC. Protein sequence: CASSPGLAGASSYNEQFF.

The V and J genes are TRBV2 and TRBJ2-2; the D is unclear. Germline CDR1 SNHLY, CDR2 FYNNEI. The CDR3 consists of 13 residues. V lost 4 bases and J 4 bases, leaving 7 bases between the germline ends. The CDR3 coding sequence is TGTGCCAGCAGTGGTGGATTCACCGGGGAGCTGTTTTTT. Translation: CASSGGFTGELFF.

The CDR3, as DNA: TGTGCCAGCAGTTTGATCGGGGGTGCGTACGAGCAGTACTTC. It codes for CASSLIGGAYEQYF. This chain connects TRBV27 to TRBJ2-7, with D possibly matching TRBD2 (6 bases). The CDR3 spans 14 residues. Germline loops: CDR1 MNHEY, CDR2 SMNVEV (reference sequence). V was trimmed by 3 bases and J by 4 bases, leaving 13 bases between them.

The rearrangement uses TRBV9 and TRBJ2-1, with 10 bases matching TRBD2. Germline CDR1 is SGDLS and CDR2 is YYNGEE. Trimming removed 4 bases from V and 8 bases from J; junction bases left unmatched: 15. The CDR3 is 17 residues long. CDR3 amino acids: CASSTNPGTSDHDEQFF. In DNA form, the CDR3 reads TGTGCCAGCAGCACGAATCCCGGGACTAGCGATCACGATGAGCAGTTCTTC.

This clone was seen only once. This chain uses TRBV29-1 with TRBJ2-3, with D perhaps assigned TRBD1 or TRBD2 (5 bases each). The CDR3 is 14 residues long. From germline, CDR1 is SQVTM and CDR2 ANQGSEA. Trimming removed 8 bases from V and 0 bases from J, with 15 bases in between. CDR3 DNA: TGCAGCTCAAACGGTGGGGACAGCACAGATACGCAGTATTTT. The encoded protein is CSSNGGDSTDTQYF.